The rows below give T cell receptor beta chains drawn from one sample of a study of blood T cell repertoires in COVID-19. Sequencing was performed with immunoSEQ multiplex PCR; in TCRdb, only in-frame clones are kept and a portion is missing. The data show 110,000 to 150,000 clones, with approximately 87% seen just once and approximately 10% held by the top ten. Sequencing input: PBMCs or T cells enriched from blood (not recorded which). Receptors were obtained from a man in his sixties who had recovered from COVID-19. The CDR3 runs from the conserved cysteine through the conserved F or W. Fields, in order: D gene, clone size, V gene, J gene, CDR3 protein, CDR3 DNA. The D gene is left open where the match is weak. Some rows have no size entry. The others give once, few or many, or a class for an expanded clone.

d_call: .
clone_size: .
v_call: TRBV7-9
j_call: TRBJ2-1
cdr3_aa: CASSLFQGNEQFF
cdr3_nt: TGTGCCAGCAGCTTATTTCAGGGCAATGAGCAGTTCTTC

d_call: .
clone_size: .
v_call: TRBV28
j_call: TRBJ1-2
cdr3_aa: CASRVGRDRGYTF
cdr3_nt: TGTGCCAGCAGGGTAGGACGGGATCGGGGCTACACCTTC

d_call: .
clone_size: few
v_call: TRBV6-5
j_call: TRBJ1-4
cdr3_aa: CASSYLQGRGEKLFF
cdr3_nt: TGTGCCAGCAGTTACTTGCAGGGGCGCGGTGAAAAACTGTTTTTT

d_call: .
clone_size: .
v_call: TRBV18
j_call: TRBJ2-2
cdr3_aa: CASPNFYSNTGELFF
cdr3_nt: TGTGCCAGCCCCAATTTTTACTCCAACACCGGGGAGCTGTTTTTT

d_call: TRBD1
clone_size: .
v_call: TRBV28
j_call: TRBJ1-2
cdr3_aa: CASSLMGQGYGYTF
cdr3_nt: TGTGCCAGCAGTTTAATGGGACAGGGCTATGGCTACACCTTC

d_call: .
clone_size: .
v_call: TRBV28
j_call: TRBJ1-4
cdr3_aa: CASSEPFREKLFF
cdr3_nt: TGTGCCAGCAGTGAACCGTTCCGGGAAAAACTGTTTTTT

d_call: .
clone_size: .
v_call: TRBV9
j_call: TRBJ2-2
cdr3_aa: CASSVVGGSSTGELFF
cdr3_nt: TGTGCCAGCAGCGTAGTCGGCGGATCCAGTACCGGGGAGCTGTTTTTT

d_call: .
clone_size: .
v_call: TRBV9
j_call: TRBJ2-2
cdr3_aa: CASSVDVLAGGELFF
cdr3_nt: TGTGCCAGCAGCGTAGACGTGCTGGCGGGCGGGGAGCTGTTTTTT

d_call: .
clone_size: .
v_call: TRBV19
j_call: TRBJ1-5
cdr3_aa: CASSIQGNNQPQHF
cdr3_nt: TGTGCCAGTAGTATACAGGGCAACAATCAGCCCCAGCATTTT

d_call: TRBD2
clone_size: once
v_call: TRBV10-3
j_call: TRBJ2-3
cdr3_aa: CASSGSLPSTDTQYF
cdr3_nt: TGTGCCTCTAGCGGGAGTCTCCCCAGCACAGATACGCAGTATTTT

d_call: .
clone_size: once
v_call: TRBV19
j_call: TRBJ2-3
cdr3_aa: CASSSDWVTDTQYF
cdr3_nt: TGTGCCAGTAGCTCTGACTGGGTCACAGATACGCAGTATTTT

d_call: TRBD1
clone_size: .
v_call: TRBV18
j_call: TRBJ1-6
cdr3_aa: CASSRTGESPLHF
cdr3_nt: TGTGCCAGCTCAAGGACAGGGGAGTCACCCCTCCACTTT

d_call: .
clone_size: few
v_call: TRBV12-3/TRBV12-4
j_call: TRBJ1-1
cdr3_aa: CASSNGHTEAFF
cdr3_nt: TGTGCCAGCAGTAATGGGCACACTGAAGCTTTCTTT

d_call: TRBD1
clone_size: .
v_call: TRBV6-5
j_call: TRBJ1-1
cdr3_aa: CASRQGFEAFF
cdr3_nt: TGTGCCAGCAGACAGGGGTTTGAAGCTTTCTTT

d_call: TRBD2
clone_size: .
v_call: TRBV6-2/TRBV6-3
j_call: TRBJ2-4
cdr3_aa: CASSPLAGGTSLENIQYF
cdr3_nt: TGTGCCAGCAGTCCCCTAGCGGGAGGTACCTCCCTGGAAAACATTCAGTACTTC

d_call: .
clone_size: .
v_call: TRBV27
j_call: TRBJ2-7
cdr3_aa: CASSLTRGPSYEQYF
cdr3_nt: TGTGCCAGCAGTTTAACGCGTGGGCCGTCCTACGAGCAGTACTTC

d_call: .
clone_size: .
v_call: TRBV18
j_call: TRBJ1-6
cdr3_aa: CASSPEGDNSPLHF
cdr3_nt: TGTGCCAGCTCACCGGAGGGAGATAATTCACCCCTCCACTTT

d_call: .
clone_size: .
v_call: TRBV28
j_call: TRBJ1-3
cdr3_aa: CASTESSGNTIYF
cdr3_nt: TGTGCCAGCACTGAGAGCTCTGGAAACACCATATATTTT

d_call: .
clone_size: .
v_call: TRBV19
j_call: TRBJ2-7
cdr3_aa: CASSIGYSELRSDEQYF
cdr3_nt: TGTGCCAGTAGTATAGGATACTCGGAACTACGTAGCGACGAGCAGTACTTC

d_call: .
clone_size: .
v_call: TRBV19
j_call: TRBJ1-2
cdr3_aa: CASSRTSNYGYTF
cdr3_nt: TGTGCCAGTAGTCGGACTTCTAACTATGGCTACACCTTC

d_call: .
clone_size: once
v_call: TRBV19
j_call: TRBJ2-5
cdr3_aa: CASSPTVSPETQYF
cdr3_nt: TGTGCCAGTAGTCCCACGGTGAGTCCGGAGACCCAGTACTTC

d_call: .
clone_size: .
v_call: TRBV7-9
j_call: TRBJ1-5
cdr3_aa: CASSLQLPGRAEQPQHF
cdr3_nt: TGTGCCAGCAGCTTACAGTTACCGGGCAGGGCCGAACAGCCCCAGCATTTT

d_call: .
clone_size: .
v_call: TRBV3-1/TRBV3-2
j_call: TRBJ1-2
cdr3_aa: CASSQDGQVNYGYTF
cdr3_nt: TGTGCCAGCAGCCAAGATGGGCAGGTTAACTATGGCTACACCTTC

d_call: TRBD1
clone_size: .
v_call: TRBV2
j_call: TRBJ1-5
cdr3_aa: CASSAVGVAGGRRPQHF
cdr3_nt: TGTGCCAGCAGCGCCGTAGGGGTTGCAGGGGGCCGAAGGCCCCAGCATTTT

d_call: TRBD2
clone_size: .
v_call: TRBV5-4
j_call: TRBJ2-2
cdr3_aa: CASTPRGENTGELFF
cdr3_nt: TGTGCCAGCACCCCCCGGGGGGAAAACACCGGGGAGCTGTTTTTT

d_call: TRBD2
clone_size: .
v_call: TRBV30
j_call: TRBJ2-2
cdr3_aa: CAWSVPGLAGEGELFF
cdr3_nt: TGTGCCTGGAGTGTACCGGGACTAGCGGGAGAAGGGGAGCTGTTTTTT

d_call: TRBD2
clone_size: .
v_call: TRBV12-5
j_call: TRBJ2-1
cdr3_aa: CASSGGAYNEQFF
cdr3_nt: TGTGCTAGTAGCGGGGGGGCCTACAATGAGCAGTTCTTC

d_call: .
clone_size: .
v_call: TRBV14
j_call: TRBJ2-5
cdr3_aa: CASSRGLQETQYF
cdr3_nt: TGTGCCAGCAGTCGAGGCCTCCAAGAGACCCAGTACTTC

d_call: TRBD2
clone_size: .
v_call: TRBV13
j_call: TRBJ2-1
cdr3_aa: CASSSVSLADNEQFF
cdr3_nt: TGTGCCAGCAGCTCCGTCTCACTAGCGGACAATGAGCAGTTCTTC

d_call: TRBD1
clone_size: .
v_call: TRBV18
j_call: TRBJ2-6
cdr3_aa: CASSPLGSGGSGANVLTF
cdr3_nt: TGTGCCAGCTCACCACTTGGGTCAGGGGGTTCTGGGGCCAACGTCCTGACTTTC

d_call: TRBD2
clone_size: .
v_call: TRBV5-1
j_call: TRBJ2-2
cdr3_aa: CASSLERGLTTGELFF
cdr3_nt: TGCGCCAGCAGCTTGGAGCGGGGACTGACCACCGGGGAGCTGTTTTTT

d_call: TRBD2
clone_size: .
v_call: TRBV5-6
j_call: TRBJ2-5
cdr3_aa: CASSWAGEETQYF
cdr3_nt: TGTGCCAGCAGCTGGGCGGGGGAAGAGACCCAGTACTTC

d_call: TRBD1
clone_size: .
v_call: TRBV19
j_call: TRBJ1-2
cdr3_aa: CASREGAAVDGYTF
cdr3_nt: TGTGCCAGTAGAGAGGGGGCCGCGGTGGATGGCTACACCTTC

d_call: TRBD1
clone_size: .
v_call: TRBV3-1/TRBV3-2
j_call: TRBJ1-2
cdr3_aa: CASSQGDRGWYGYTF
cdr3_nt: TGTGCCAGCAGCCAAGGGGACAGGGGGTGGTATGGCTACACCTTC

d_call: .
clone_size: .
v_call: TRBV28
j_call: TRBJ1-4
cdr3_aa: CASSLFRAGDEKLFF
cdr3_nt: TGTGCCAGCAGTTTATTCAGGGCTGGCGATGAAAAACTGTTTTTT

d_call: .
clone_size: few
v_call: TRBV7-2
j_call: TRBJ2-2
cdr3_aa: CASTRGTGELFF
cdr3_nt: TGTGCCAGCACGCGCGGCACCGGGGAGCTGTTTTTT

d_call: .
clone_size: .
v_call: TRBV25-1
j_call: TRBJ2-1
cdr3_aa: CASSVQGRDEQFF
cdr3_nt: TGTGCCAGCAGTGTACAGGGAAGAGATGAGCAGTTCTTC

d_call: .
clone_size: few
v_call: TRBV3-1/TRBV3-2
j_call: TRBJ2-7
cdr3_aa: CASSQLGTPRMSNF
cdr3_nt: TGTGCCAGCAGCCAACTCGGGACTCCTCGGATGAGCAACTTC

d_call: .
clone_size: .
v_call: TRBV28
j_call: TRBJ1-1
cdr3_aa: CASSSRGGGFTEAFF
cdr3_nt: TGTGCCAGCAGCTCCCGGGGCGGAGGGTTCACTGAAGCTTTCTTT

d_call: TRBD2
clone_size: .
v_call: TRBV5-6
j_call: TRBJ2-1
cdr3_aa: CASSPSGIGYNEQFF
cdr3_nt: TGTGCCAGCAGCCCTAGCGGGATAGGGTACAATGAGCAGTTCTTC

d_call: .
clone_size: .
v_call: TRBV28
j_call: TRBJ1-3
cdr3_aa: CASSTWGQGNTIYF
cdr3_nt: TGTGCCAGCAGTACCTGGGGCCAAGGAAACACCATATATTTT

d_call: .
clone_size: .
v_call: TRBV6-5
j_call: TRBJ2-3
cdr3_aa: CASSNNRVSTDTQYF
cdr3_nt: TGTGCCAGCAGTAATAACAGGGTTAGCACAGATACGCAGTATTTT

d_call: .
clone_size: .
v_call: TRBV19
j_call: TRBJ2-1
cdr3_aa: CASSISNEQFF
cdr3_nt: TGTGCCAGTAGTATCAGCAATGAGCAGTTCTTC